Below are 14 T cell receptor beta chains sequenced from a single sample in a study of CD4 T cells in relation to SARS-CoV-2 and coronaviruses. Unexposed donor CD4+ T cells date from about 2011-2018, before the COVID-19 pandemic. Isolation of CD4+ T cells took place after less than twelve days in culture. The antigens for these receptors are not known. Here immunoSEQ multiplex PCR was the method, and the copy in TCRdb shows in-frame clones only, minus some. This table holds about 18,000 clones, about 86% found once. The specimen was CD4+ T cells from PBMCs, cultured in vitro. The receptors here all came from a human donor in good health.

V and J are TRBV7-2 and TRBJ2-1; TRBD2 matches at 13 bases. Trimming at V came to 5 bases and at J to 8 bases, leaving 6 bases not matched to a gene. The CDR3 extends over 15 amino acids. Germline V CDR1 and CDR2: SGHTA, FQGNSA. CDR3 sequence reads: CASSAGLAGWDEQFF. The CDR3 DNA follows: TGTGCCAGCAGCGCGGGACTAGCGGGATGGGATGAGCAGTTCTTC.

The V call is TRBV19, the J call TRBJ1-4; D gene uncertain. Germline-derived CDR1 and CDR2 are LNHDA and SQIVND (reference sequence). The germline V and J ends were trimmed by 5 bases and 8 bases, with 15 bases remaining between them. This CDR3 is built from 14 residues. The CDR3 DNA sequence: TGTGCCAGTAGTTTCTTACCGGAAAACGAAAAACTGTTTTTT. Encoded protein: CASSFLPENEKLFF.

V and J are TRBV2 and TRBJ1-1; the match to TRBD1 covers 7 bases. The CDR3 covers 11 residues. The V gene's germline CDR1 is SNHLY and CDR2 FYNNEI. The CDR3 here is CAYRGNTEAFF. Written as DNA, the CDR3 is TGTGCTTACAGGGGCAACACTGAAGCTTTCTTT.

This chain joins TRBV11-2 and TRBJ1-2; a weak D match, TRBD1 (6 bases). V shed 4 bases and J shed 4 bases, with 25 bases lying between them. This CDR3 contains 18 residues. Germline CDR1 and CDR2: SGHAT and FQNNGV. The CDR3 DNA sequence: TGTGCCAGCAGCTCGGGAAGGGGGGGCCCTAAAAAACTCTATGGCTACACCTTC. Encoded protein: CASSSGRGGPKKLYGYTF.

The gene calls are TRBV7-9 and TRBJ2-7; 10 bases agree with TRBD1. In germline, CDR1 is SEHNR, CDR2 FQNEAQ (reference sequence). The junction had 3 bases not matched to a gene; V was cut back by 3 bases and J by 1 base. The CDR3 is 15 amino acids. This chain's CDR3 is CASSLRTGGSYEQYF. DNA for the CDR3: TGTGCCAGCAGCTTGAGGACAGGGGGTTCCTACGAGCAGTACTTC.

The chain uses TRBV7-9 and TRBJ2-1; TRBD2 agrees at 14 bases. V lost 5 bases and J lost 2; bases outside the gene matches: 11. The CDR3 is 19 residues long. Germline values: CDR1 SEHNR, CDR2 FQNEAQ (reference sequence). Here the CDR3 reads CASSPRIGLAGGAYNEQFF. For the CDR3, the DNA is TGTGCCAGCAGCCCCCGCATAGGACTAGCGGGAGGAGCCTACAATGAGCAGTTCTTC.

In this sample, this clone turned up a few times. The J gene is TRBJ2-5, the V gene TRBV7-9; D is possibly TRBD2 (5 bases). Germline lookup yields CDR1 SEHNR and CDR2 FQNEAQ (reference sequence). Trimming pared 6 bases from V and 1 base from J, leaving 12 bases between. The length of the CDR3 is 14 residues. Here the CDR3 DNA reads TGTGCCAGCAGTAAGCCGGGGTTCCAAGAGACCCAGTACTTC. This translates into CASSKPGFQETQYF.

The chain carries TRBV4-1 and TRBJ1-5; TRBD1 agrees at 8 bases. Germline-derived CDR1 and CDR2 are MGHRA and YSYEKL. V shed 1 base, J shed 6 bases, and the junction held 5 bases outside the gene matches. The CDR3 sequence is 15 residues long. The CDR3 protein is CASSQGQGAIQPQHF. The CDR3 coding sequence is TGCGCCAGCAGCCAAGGGCAGGGGGCGATTCAGCCCCAGCATTTT.

The chain couples TRBV9 to TRBJ2-7, with TRBD1 matching 9 bases. J lost 2 bases, V lost 0 bases, and 0 bases had no gene match. The CDR3 is made up of 14 amino acids. The V gene's germline CDR1 is SGDLS and CDR2 YYNGEE. This CDR3 reads CASSVGQGAYEQYF. The CDR3 coding sequence is TGTGCCAGCAGCGTAGGACAGGGGGCCTACGAGCAGTACTTC.

The sample holds a few counts of this clone. The chain uses TRBV5-1 and TRBJ2-7; D ambiguous. CDR1 is SGHRS and CDR2 is YFSETQ in the germline V gene. This CDR3 spans 13 amino acids. V shed 2 bases and J shed 0 bases, with 6 bases lying between them. In DNA, the CDR3 is TGCGCCAGCAGCTTTCCGGGCTCCTACGAGCAGTACTTC. It codes for CASSFPGSYEQYF. Using reference TRBV5-1 and TRBJ2-7 for the parts outside the CDR3, the full variable domain is KAGVTQTPRYLIKTRGQQVTLSCSPISGHRSVSWYQQTPGQGLQFLFEYFSETQRNKGNFPGRFSGRQFSNSRSEMNVSTLELGDSALYLCASSFPGSYEQYFGPGTRLTVT.

This sequence joins TRBV6-5 and TRBJ1-6; maybe TRBD1 (6 bases). V lost 11 bases, J lost 8 bases, and 22 bases lay in between. The CDR3 is made up of 15 amino acids. Germline V gene sequence: CDR1 MNHEY, CDR2 SVGAGI. DNA of the CDR3: TGTGCCTCCTCGGGGGGCCTACCGGGGGATTCACCCCTCCACTTT. Protein product: CASSGGLPGDSPLHF.

The chain combines TRBV11-2 with TRBJ2-1, with 9 positions matching TRBD1. Losses at the gene ends were 2 bases for V and 7 bases for J; bases not matched to a gene: 12. The CDR3 spans 17 residues. Germline values: CDR1 SGHAT, CDR2 FQNNGV. CDR3 residues: CASSLRGAGTGRNEQFF. The CDR3 nucleotides are TGTGCCAGCAGCTTAAGAGGGGCCGGGACAGGGAGGAATGAGCAGTTCTTC.

This clone was detected only a few times. The genes are TRBV5-1 and TRBJ2-1, with D perhaps TRBD1 or TRBD2 (5 bases each). The CDR3 is 14 amino acids. The V and J ends lost 0 bases and 8 bases respectively, with 12 bases between them. Germline V CDR1 and CDR2: SGHRS, YFSETQ. The CDR3 protein is CASSLDSGRDEQFF. CDR3 bases: TGCGCCAGCAGCTTGGATTCAGGGAGAGATGAGCAGTTCTTC.

This clone was observed a handful of times. The J gene is TRBJ1-5, the V gene TRBV18; the D gene is possibly TRBD1 (5 bases). The CDR3 spans 14 residues. In germline, CDR1 is KGHSH, CDR2 LQKENI. Trimming left V 2 bases short and J 6 bases short, with 11 bases between. The CDR3 bases are TGTGCCAGCTCACCAGGGGACGGGGGTCAGCCCCAGCATTTT. Translated: CASSPGDGGQPQHF.